The rows below give T cell receptor beta chains drawn from one sample of a study of T-cell reconstitution after alpha-beta-depleted transplantation in children. TCRdb re-analysed the PCR reads in MiXCR, keeping a single row per CDR3 protein. The repertoire holds around 800,000 distinct CDR3 sequences, with around 17% as singletons. The sample in question was PBMCs, mostly from graft donor cells, obtained 360 days after TCRalphabeta/CD19-depleted stem cell transplant. These receptors all stem from a male patient aged 10-17 years who had a stem cell transplant for acute lymphoblastic leukemia, so the T cells may come from the graft donor. Each CDR3 is given with its conserved first and last residue. D genes are given only for firm matches. A clone size is listed for some rows: how often the clone was seen (once, few, many), or a class if it is expanded.

v_gene	d_gene	j_gene	abundance	CDR3nt	CDR3aa
TRBV5-5	.	TRBJ2-3	.	TGTGCCAGCAGCTTGATGGGGGGCAGGTACAAGTATTTT	CASSLMGGRYKYF
TRBV18	TRBD1	TRBJ1-5	many	TGTGCCAGCTCACCAATCGGACAGGGCAATCAGCCCCAGCATTTT	CASSPIGQGNQPQHF
TRBV10-3	TRBD1	TRBJ1-6	few	TGTGCCATCAGTGAGACAGGGGTTGGCGCCTATAATTCACCCCTCCACTTT	CAISETGVGAYNSPLHF
TRBV12-3/TRBV12-4	.	TRBJ2-5	.	TGTGCCAGCAGCCATACCGGGACAAAGGCGCGAGAGACCCAGTACTTC	CASSHTGTKARETQYF
TRBV27	.	TRBJ2-5	.	TGTGCCAGCAGTCCCCGACAGGTCTATCAAGAGACCCAGTACTTC	CASSPRQVYQETQYF
TRBV7-8	.	TRBJ2-7	few	TGTGCCAGCAGCTTCTTTCCGGGACTCTACTCCTACGAGCAGTACTTC	CASSFFPGLYSYEQYF
TRBV20-1	.	TRBJ1-5	.	TGCAGTGCTAGTCTCGGACAGACAAATCAGCCCCAGCATTTT	CSASLGQTNQPQHF
TRBV23-1	.	TRBJ2-2	.	TGCGCCAGCAGCCGGGGGTTGGGCACCGGGGAGCTGTTTTTT	CASSRGLGTGELFF
TRBV12-3/TRBV12-4	TRBD2	TRBJ2-7	.	TGTGCCAGCAGCTTAGGACTAGCGGGGCCGCGGCAGTACTTC	CASSLGLAGPRQYF
TRBV4-1	.	TRBJ1-5	.	TGCGCCAGCAGCCAAGCGGGCGGAGGATTCAATCAGCCCCAGCATTTT	CASSQAGGGFNQPQHF
TRBV6-1	.	TRBJ2-1	.	TGTGCCAGCACGGTCCTAGGGGCAGGGAATGAGCAGTTCTTC	CASTVLGAGNEQFF
TRBV5-4	.	TRBJ1-2	.	TGTGCCAGCAAGTACAGCCGGGCTGGCTACACCTTC	CASKYSRAGYTF
TRBV5-1	.	TRBJ1-5	few	TGCGCCAGCAAGATAGGGGATTTAGGCAATCAGCCCCAGCATTTT	CASKIGDLGNQPQHF
TRBV5-1	TRBD2	TRBJ2-2	many	TGTGCCAGCAGCTTTTTAGCGGGAGGGAACACCGGGGAGCTGTTTTTT	CASSFLAGGNTGELFF
TRBV2	TRBD1	TRBJ1-6	.	TGTGCCAGCAGCGCCGAACCAGGGGGTAATAATTCACCCCTCCACTTT	CASSAEPGGNNSPLHF
TRBV20-1	.	TRBJ2-2	few	TGCAGTGCTAGAGGGGCCGGGAAGGACACCGGGGAGCTGTTTTTT	CSARGAGKDTGELFF
TRBV13	TRBD2	TRBJ2-7	few	TGTGCCAGCAGCTTGGGGGTCGGGAGGGCCTCTCACGAGCAGTACTTC	CASSLGVGRASHEQYF
TRBV5-1	.	TRBJ1-4	.	TGCGCCAGCAGCGTACAGCCTTCAAATGAAAAACTGTTTTTT	CASSVQPSNEKLFF
TRBV25-1	.	TRBJ1-1	many	TGTGCCAGCAGTGAATACGGACCTAACACTGAAGCTTTCTTT	CASSEYGPNTEAFF
TRBV7-6	.	TRBJ1-3	.	TGTGCCAGCAGCTTAAGGACGGCGGAGGGGAAGGGAAACACCATATATTTT	CASSLRTAEGKGNTIYF
TRBV24-1	.	TRBJ2-7	.	TGTGCCACCAGTGATTTGCGGGAGCAGTACTTC	CATSDLREQYF
TRBV3-1	.	TRBJ2-7	few	TGTGCCAGCAGCCAAGTCCCCCGATCGCCGGGGGAGCAGTACTTC	CASSQVPRSPGEQYF
TRBV6-2/TRBV6-3	TRBD2	TRBJ2-3	few	TGTGCCAGCAGAAGGAGCGGGAGGCCAGATACGCAGTATTTT	CASRRSGRPDTQYF
TRBV27	.	TRBJ2-7	.	TGTGCCAGCAGTCAGGACAGATGGGCCTACGAGCAGTACTTC	CASSQDRWAYEQYF
TRBV19	TRBD2	TRBJ2-1	.	TGTGCCAGTAGTATAACGGGGGGGCCCTACAATGAGCAGTTCTTC	CASSITGGPYNEQFF
TRBV4-2	.	TRBJ2-7	few	TGTGCCAGCAGCCGGGCTCAGGGTATGGGTTTCGACGAGCAGTACTTC	CASSRAQGMGFDEQYF
TRBV5-5	.	TRBJ2-1	few	TGTGCCAGCAGCTTTGTTGGGGCACAGGGGCAGTTCTTC	CASSFVGAQGQFF
TRBV27	TRBD1	TRBJ2-7	few	TGTGCCAGCAGTTCCATGGACAGGGACTTCCCCTACGAGCAGTACTTC	CASSSMDRDFPYEQYF
TRBV18	.	TRBJ2-3	.	TGTGCCAGCTCACCACCCAGGACGCGACGCACAGATACGCAGTATTTT	CASSPPRTRRTDTQYF
TRBV15	.	TRBJ1-1	.	TGTGCCACCCTAAAGAGGCAGGCGAACACTGAAGCTTTCTTT	CATLKRQANTEAFF
TRBV4-1	.	TRBJ2-1	.	TGCGCCAGCAGCCAAGATTCATTCGCCTACAATGAGCAGTTCTTC	CASSQDSFAYNEQFF
TRBV5-1	TRBD2	TRBJ2-3	few	TGCGCCAGCAGCTTTGGCGCGGGAGGAAGCACAGATACGCAGTATTTT	CASSFGAGGSTDTQYF
TRBV20-1	.	TRBJ2-7	.	TGCAGTGCTAGCCCTAGCGACTCCTACGAGCAGTACTTC	CSASPSDSYEQYF
TRBV6-1	TRBD1	TRBJ1-1	many	TGTGCCAGCTCAGGGACAGTGAACACTGAAGCTTTCTTT	CASSGTVNTEAFF
TRBV12-3/TRBV12-4	.	TRBJ2-1	few	TGTGCCAGCAGTGAGAGCGGAACCTACAATGAGCAGTTCTTC	CASSESGTYNEQFF
TRBV9	TRBD1	TRBJ2-1	.	TGTGCCAGCAGCTCAGGGGGCTGGGACAATGAGCAGTTCTTC	CASSSGGWDNEQFF
TRBV6-1	.	TRBJ2-1	few	TGTGCCAGCAGTGTACACCACAGGGAAAGCTCCTACAATGAGCAGTTCTTC	CASSVHHRESSYNEQFF
TRBV29-1	.	TRBJ2-3	.	TGCAGCGTTTCGGGAATCACAGATACGCAGTATTTT	CSVSGITDTQYF
TRBV19	TRBD2	TRBJ2-1	.	TGTGCCAGTAGTATAGCGACTAGCGGGAGATTCGATGAGCAGTTCTTC	CASSIATSGRFDEQFF
TRBV5-5	.	TRBJ2-1	.	TGTGCCAGCAGCGCCGCTTCCAGGGACCCCTACAATGAGCAGTTCTTC	CASSAASRDPYNEQFF
TRBV20-1	.	TRBJ2-7	few	TGCAGTGCTAGTTGGGGAACAGGGACACCTTACGAGCAGTACTTC	CSASWGTGTPYEQYF